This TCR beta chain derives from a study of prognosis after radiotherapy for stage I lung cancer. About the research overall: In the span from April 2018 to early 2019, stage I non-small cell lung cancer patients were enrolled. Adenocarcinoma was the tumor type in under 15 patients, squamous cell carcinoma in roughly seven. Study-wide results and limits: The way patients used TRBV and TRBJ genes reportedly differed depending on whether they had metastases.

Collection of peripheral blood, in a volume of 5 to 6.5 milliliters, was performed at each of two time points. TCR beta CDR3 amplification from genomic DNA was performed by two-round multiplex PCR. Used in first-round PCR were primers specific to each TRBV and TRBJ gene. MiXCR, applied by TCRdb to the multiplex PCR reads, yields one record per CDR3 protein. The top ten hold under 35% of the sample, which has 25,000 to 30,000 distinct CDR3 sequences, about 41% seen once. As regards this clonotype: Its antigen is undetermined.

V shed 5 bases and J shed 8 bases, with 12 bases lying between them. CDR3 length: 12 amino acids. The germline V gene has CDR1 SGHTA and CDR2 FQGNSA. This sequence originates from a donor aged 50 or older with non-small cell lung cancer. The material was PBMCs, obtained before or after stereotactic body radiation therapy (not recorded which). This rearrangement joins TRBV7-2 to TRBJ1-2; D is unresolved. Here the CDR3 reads CASSQPLEGYTF. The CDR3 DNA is TGTGCCAGCAGCCAACCCCTTGAAGGCTACACCTTC.